One and the same sample provided the 15 T cell receptor beta chains below, sequenced in a study of regulatory T cells in long-lasting Graves disease. Stated time point: newly diagnosed GD, antithyroid drugs for less than 3 months. The TCR library was made from RNA extracted from PBMCs. CDR3 regions were amplified by Arm-PCR using iRepertoire HTBI primers to build TCR beta libraries. TCRdb re-derived calls from the multiplex PCR reads in MiXCR, one entry per CDR3 protein. The sample comprises hundreds of thousands of distinct CDR3 sequences, less than 20% of which are singletons, and approximately 21% rests with the top ten. The material was peripheral blood mononuclear cells (PBMCs), obtained at new diagnosis, from a patient treated with antithyroid drugs. These receptors came from a female donor with Graves disease.

The chain joins TRBV12-3 or TRBV12-4 to TRBJ2-3; TRBD2 aligns across 12 bases. J lost 3 bases, V lost 6 bases, and 10 bases had no gene match. The CDR3 has 17 amino acids. The CDR3, as DNA: TGTGCCAGCAGCCCAGGACTAGCGGGGACGGGGACAGATACGCAGTATTTT. Protein product: CASSPGLAGTGTDTQYF.

Points on this clonotype: A much bigger clone sits one base away, suggesting this may be a read error. The V and J genes are TRBV24-1 and TRBJ2-5; a weak D match, TRBD2 (5 bases). The germline gives CDR1 KGHDR, CDR2 SFDVKD. The CDR3 covers 17 residues. CDR3 protein: CATSDPSGGRGQETQNF. The DNA of the CDR3 is TGTGCCACCAGTGACCCCTCCGGAGGACGAGGCCAAGAGACCCAGAACTTC.

The rearrangement uses TRBV18 and TRBJ1-4; weak D call: TRBD1 (5 bases). The V end was cut by 3 bases, the J end by 12 bases, with 14 bases between. The CDR3 is made up of 13 amino acids. The germline gives CDR1 KGHSH, CDR2 LQKENI. Here the CDR3 reads CASSPREREQLFF. The DNA for the CDR3 is TGTGCCAGCTCACCCAGGGAAAGGGAGCAACTGTTTTTT.

The chain combines TRBV19 with TRBJ1-1, with TRBD1 as a possible D gene (5 bases). The V end was cut by 5 bases, the J end by 6 bases, with 16 bases between. The germline CDR1 and CDR2 sequences are LNHDA and SQIVND (reference sequence). CDR3 length: 14 amino acids. CDR3 sequence: CASSSGTGGAEAFF. The CDR3 DNA reads as TGTGCCAGTAGTTCCGGGACTGGGGGGGCTGAAGCTTTCTTT.

In this sample, this clonotype turned up many times. The chain combines TRBV28 with TRBJ1-1; D remains unclear. The germline V and J ends were trimmed by 8 bases and 0 bases, with 16 bases remaining between them. This CDR3 contains 15 residues. The germline gives CDR1 MDHEN, CDR2 SYDVKM. The CDR3 DNA is TGTGCCAGCTTCCACAGTCCTATCATGAACACTGAAGCTTTCTTT. It is translated as CASFHSPIMNTEAFF.

This clonotype was observed many times. This chain joins TRBV3-1 and TRBJ2-5; D possibly corresponds to TRBD1 (6 bases). Germline V lookup: CDR1 LGHDT, CDR2 YNNKEL (reference sequence). V lost 5 bases to trimming and J lost 5 bases, with 21 bases between them. CDR3 length: 16 amino acids. The chain's CDR3 is CASSTQDWGPVETQYF. The CDR3 DNA reads TGTGCCAGCAGCACTCAGGACTGGGGGCCTGTGGAGACCCAGTACTTC.

This clonotype was counted at least ten times. The gene calls are TRBV9 and TRBJ1-1; D is undetermined. This CDR3 contains 15 residues. Per germline, CDR1 SGDLS and CDR2 YYNGEE. Trimming stripped 0 bases from V and 1 base from J, with 10 bases between. The chain's CDR3 is CASSVASGGNTEAFF. CDR3 coding DNA: TGTGCCAGCAGCGTAGCTTCCGGCGGGAACACTGAAGCTTTCTTT. The full variable domain, with the rest looked up from reference TRBV9 and TRBJ1-1, is DSGVTQTPKHLITATGQRVTLRCSPRSGDLSVYWYQQSLDQGLQFLIQYYNGEERAKGNILERFSAQQFPDLHSELNLSSLELGDSALYFCASSVASGGNTEAFFGQGTRLTVV.

This clonotype was counted a few times. The chain has TRBV30 and TRBJ1-1, with a weak D call TRBD1 (6 bases). V lost 3 bases to trimming and J lost 1 base, with 12 bases between them. Germline-derived CDR1 and CDR2 are GTSNPN and SVGIG (reference sequence). This CDR3 has 14 residues. Here the CDR3 reads CAWRVQGGNTEAFF. CDR3 DNA sequence: TGTGCCTGGAGGGTTCAAGGGGGGAACACTGAAGCTTTCTTT.

The J gene is TRBJ2-7, the V gene TRBV4-1; 10 bases align to TRBD2. V shed 1 base and J 1 base; nucleotides not matched to a gene: 4. Germline V CDR1 and CDR2: MGHRA, YSYEKL. The CDR3 has 16 residues. CDR3 sequence: CASSQVTSGASYEQYF. The CDR3 DNA follows: TGCGCCAGCAGCCAAGTCACTAGCGGGGCGTCCTACGAGCAGTACTTC.

The table lists this clonotype with many counts. The chain links TRBV5-1 to TRBJ1-2, with D possibly being TRBD1 (5 bases). The CDR3 consists of 15 residues. CDR1 and CDR2 from the germline V gene are SGHRS and YFSETQ. V was shortened by 0 bases and J by 7 bases, with 16 bases between the two germline ends. The CDR3 spells CASSLDGSAGGGYTF. CDR3 nucleotide sequence: TGCGCCAGCAGCTTGGATGGTAGTGCTGGGGGTGGCTACACCTTC.

This clonotype was seen more than once but under ten times. The chain is built from TRBV6-2 or TRBV6-3 and TRBJ1-2; D not resolved. V was trimmed by 6 bases and J by 2 bases, leaving 10 bases between them. This CDR3 spans 13 amino acids. The germline V gene encodes CDR1 MNHEY and CDR2 SVGEGT. This CDR3 is CASRTQENYGYTF. The CDR3 DNA follows: TGTGCCAGCAGGACCCAGGAAAACTATGGCTACACCTTC.

In this sample, this clonotype turned up many times. The CDR3 DNA follows: TGTGCCAGCTCACCGTCAGGGTCGGGTCAGCCCCAGCATTTT. Translated, it gives CASSPSGSGQPQHF. The chain couples TRBV18 to TRBJ1-5; a weak D match, TRBD1 (5 bases). The CDR3 totals 14 residues. Germline loops: CDR1 KGHSH, CDR2 LQKENI. The ends were cut back, 3 bases at V and 6 bases at J, with 12 bases in the middle.

With respect to this clonotype: This may come from a read error, since a much larger clone is one base off. The chain has TRBV6-5 and TRBJ2-1; 10 bases match TRBD2. CDR3 length: 13 residues. Germline V gene data show CDR1 as MNHEY and CDR2 as SVGAGI. For the CDR3, the DNA is TGTGCCAGCAGTTACGTGGGAGCGGGGGGGCCGCTCTTC. Translating it yields CASSYVGAGGPLF.

The gene calls are TRBV11-2 and TRBJ2-1, with D tentatively TRBD1 (7 bases). Germline CDR1 is SGHAT and CDR2 is FQNNGV. The CDR3 totals 16 residues. Trimming took off 7 bases at V and 1 base at J, with 17 bases between the two ends. This chain's CDR3 is CASTPGGRGSYNEQFF. The CDR3 nucleotides are TGTGCCAGCACCCCCGGGGGCAGGGGGTCCTACAATGAGCAGTTCTTC.

The sample holds many counts of this clonotype. This chain joins TRBV6-2 or TRBV6-3 and TRBJ2-7; TRBD2 aligns across 8 bases. Unmatched junction bases numbered 3, after V lost 2 bases and J lost 0 bases. The germline V gene encodes CDR1 MNHEY and CDR2 SVGEGT. The CDR3 has 15 residues. The DNA of the CDR3 is TGTGCCAGCAGTTACGGAAGCGGGAGCTCCTACGAGCAGTACTTC. Translating gives CASSYGSGSSYEQYF.